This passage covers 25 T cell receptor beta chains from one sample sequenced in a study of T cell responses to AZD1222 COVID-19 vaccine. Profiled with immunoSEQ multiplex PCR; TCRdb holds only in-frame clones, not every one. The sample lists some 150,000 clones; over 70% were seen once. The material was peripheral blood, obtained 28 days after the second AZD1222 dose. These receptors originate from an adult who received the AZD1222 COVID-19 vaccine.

CDR3 loop: CASSPLGRPTGYNEQFF. CDR3 coding DNA: TGTGCCAGCAGCCCCCTCGGGCGCCCCACTGGATACAATGAGCAGTTCTTC. The J gene is TRBJ2-1, the V gene TRBV7-9; D not resolved. Germline values: CDR1 SEHNR, CDR2 FQNEAQ (reference sequence). The V end was cut by 5 bases, the J end by 4 bases, with 21 bases between. CDR3 length: 17 residues.

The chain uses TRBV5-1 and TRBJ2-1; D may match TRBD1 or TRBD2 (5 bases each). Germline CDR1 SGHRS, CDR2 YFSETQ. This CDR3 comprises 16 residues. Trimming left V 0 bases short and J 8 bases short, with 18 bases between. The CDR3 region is CASSLAGQPNWDEQFF. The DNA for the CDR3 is TGCGCCAGCAGCTTGGCGGGGCAACCCAATTGGGATGAGCAGTTCTTC.

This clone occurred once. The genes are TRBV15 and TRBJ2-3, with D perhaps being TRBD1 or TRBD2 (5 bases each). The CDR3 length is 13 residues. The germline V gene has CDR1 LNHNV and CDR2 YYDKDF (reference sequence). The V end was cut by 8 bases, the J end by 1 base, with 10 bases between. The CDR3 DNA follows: TGTGCCACCCGGGGCTACGGCACAGATACGCAGTATTTT. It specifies CATRGYGTDTQYF.

The CDR3 reads CASSGTTSYEQYF. The CDR3 nucleotides are TGTGCCAGTAGTGGGACTACCTCCTACGAGCAGTACTTC. The V call is TRBV19, the J call TRBJ2-7; 7 bases match TRBD2. With V trimmed by 5 bases and J by 0 bases, 1 base remained unmatched. The CDR3 has 13 residues. Germline CDR1 is LNHDA and CDR2 is SQIVND (reference sequence).

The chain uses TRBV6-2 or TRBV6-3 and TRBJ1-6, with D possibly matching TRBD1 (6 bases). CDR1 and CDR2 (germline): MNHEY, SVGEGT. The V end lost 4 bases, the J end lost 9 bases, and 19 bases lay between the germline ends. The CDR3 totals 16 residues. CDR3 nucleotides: TGTGCCAGCAGTTCCCCCAGAGGACAGACGAGTTCACCCCTCCACTTT. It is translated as CASSSPRGQTSSPLHF.

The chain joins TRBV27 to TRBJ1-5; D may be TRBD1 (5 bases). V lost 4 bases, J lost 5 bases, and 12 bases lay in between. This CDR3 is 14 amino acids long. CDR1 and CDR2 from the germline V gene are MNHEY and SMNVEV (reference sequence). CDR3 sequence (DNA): TGTGCCAGCAGTTGGGACCCGAAGGATCAGCCCCAGCATTTT. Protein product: CASSWDPKDQPQHF.

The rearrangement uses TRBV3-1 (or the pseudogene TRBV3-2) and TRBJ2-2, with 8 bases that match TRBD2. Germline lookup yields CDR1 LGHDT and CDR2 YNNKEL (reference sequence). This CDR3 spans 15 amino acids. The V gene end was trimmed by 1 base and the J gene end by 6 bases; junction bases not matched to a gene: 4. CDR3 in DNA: TGTGCCAGCAGCCAAGGTAGCGGGATTTCCGGGGAGCTGTTTTTT. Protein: CASSQGSGISGELFF.

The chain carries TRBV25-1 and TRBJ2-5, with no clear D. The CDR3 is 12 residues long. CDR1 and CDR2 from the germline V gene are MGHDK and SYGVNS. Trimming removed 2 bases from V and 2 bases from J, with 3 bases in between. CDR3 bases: TGTGCCAGCAGTGAAGTTCAAGAGACCCAGTACTTC. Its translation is CASSEVQETQYF.

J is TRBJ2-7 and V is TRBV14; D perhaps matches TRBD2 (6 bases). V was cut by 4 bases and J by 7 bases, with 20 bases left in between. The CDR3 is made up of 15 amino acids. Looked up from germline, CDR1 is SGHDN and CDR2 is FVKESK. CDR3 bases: TGTGCCAGCAGCCCCAGGGACTCGTTGCTGGGGGAGCAGTACTTC. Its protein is CASSPRDSLLGEQYF.

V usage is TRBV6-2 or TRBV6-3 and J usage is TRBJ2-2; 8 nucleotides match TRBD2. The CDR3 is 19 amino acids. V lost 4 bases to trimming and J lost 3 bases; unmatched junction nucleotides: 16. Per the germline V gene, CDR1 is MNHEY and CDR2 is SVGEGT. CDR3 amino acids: CASSSLRGSGSWYTGELFF. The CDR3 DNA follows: TGTGCCAGCAGTTCCCTCAGGGGAAGCGGGAGTTGGTACACCGGGGAGCTGTTTTTT.

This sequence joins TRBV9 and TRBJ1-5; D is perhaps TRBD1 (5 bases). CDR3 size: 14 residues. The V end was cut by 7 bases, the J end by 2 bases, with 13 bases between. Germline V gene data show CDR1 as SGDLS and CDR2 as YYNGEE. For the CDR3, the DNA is TGTGCCAGCGGGCCGGGGGTAGGCAATCAGCCCCAGCATTTT. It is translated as CASGPGVGNQPQHF. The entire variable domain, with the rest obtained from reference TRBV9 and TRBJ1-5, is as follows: DSGVTQTPKHLITATGQRVTLRCSPRSGDLSVYWYQQSLDQGLQFLIQYYNGEERAKGNILERFSAQQFPDLHSELNLSSLELGDSALYFCASGPGVGNQPQHFGDGTRLSIL.

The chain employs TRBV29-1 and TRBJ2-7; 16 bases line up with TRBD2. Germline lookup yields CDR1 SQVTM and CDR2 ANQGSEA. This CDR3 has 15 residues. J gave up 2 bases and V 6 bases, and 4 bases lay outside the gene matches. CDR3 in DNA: TGCAGCGTCACCGGGACTAGCGGGAGGGCCTACGAGCAGTACTTC. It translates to CSVTGTSGRAYEQYF.

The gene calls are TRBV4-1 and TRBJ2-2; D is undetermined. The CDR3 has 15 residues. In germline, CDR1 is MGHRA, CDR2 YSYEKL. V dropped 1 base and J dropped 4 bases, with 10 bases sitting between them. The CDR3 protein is CASSQGTRVTGELFF. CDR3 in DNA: TGCGCCAGCAGCCAAGGAACAAGGGTCACCGGGGAGCTGTTTTTT.

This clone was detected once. CDR3 DNA: TGTGCCATATCAGCGGGGAAGACCCTCCACTTT. Amino acids: CAISAGKTLHF. This chain connects TRBV28 to TRBJ1-6; D unresolved. Germline V gene lookup returns CDR1 MDHEN and CDR2 SYDVKM. The CDR3 extends over 11 amino acids. V dropped 10 bases and J dropped 14 bases, with 15 bases sitting between them. The whole variable domain, filled in from reference TRBV28 and TRBJ1-6, reads DVKVTQSSRYLVKRTGEKVFLECVQDMDHENMFWYRQDPGLGLRLIYFSYDVKMKEKGDIPEGYSVSREKKERFSLILESASTNQTSMYLCAISAGKTLHFGNGTRLTVT.

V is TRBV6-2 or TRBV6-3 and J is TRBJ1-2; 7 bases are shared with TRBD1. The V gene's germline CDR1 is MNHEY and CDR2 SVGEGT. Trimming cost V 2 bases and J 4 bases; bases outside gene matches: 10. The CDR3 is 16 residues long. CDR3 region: CASSYPDRPDFYGYTF. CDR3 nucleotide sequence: TGTGCCAGCAGTTACCCGGACAGGCCCGATTTCTATGGCTACACCTTC.

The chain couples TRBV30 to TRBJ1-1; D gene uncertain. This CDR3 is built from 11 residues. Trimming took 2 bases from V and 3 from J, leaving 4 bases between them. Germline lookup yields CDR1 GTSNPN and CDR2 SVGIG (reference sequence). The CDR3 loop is CAWSRYTEAFF. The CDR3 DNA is TGTGCCTGGAGTCGCTACACTGAAGCTTTCTTT.

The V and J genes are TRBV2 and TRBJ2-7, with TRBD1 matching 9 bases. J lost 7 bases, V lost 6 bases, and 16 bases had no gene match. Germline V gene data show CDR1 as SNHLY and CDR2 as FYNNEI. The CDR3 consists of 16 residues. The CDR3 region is CASSVSTGGIGGEQYF. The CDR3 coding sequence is TGTGCCAGCAGCGTCTCGACAGGGGGAATAGGTGGGGAGCAGTACTTC.

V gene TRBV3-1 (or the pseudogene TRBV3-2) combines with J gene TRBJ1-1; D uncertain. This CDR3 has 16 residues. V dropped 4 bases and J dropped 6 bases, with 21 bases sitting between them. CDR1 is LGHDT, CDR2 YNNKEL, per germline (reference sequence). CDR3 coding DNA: TGTGCCAGCAGCCGAACCCGGAGTTTAACTGACGCTGAAGCTTTCTTT. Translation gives CASSRTRSLTDAEAFF.

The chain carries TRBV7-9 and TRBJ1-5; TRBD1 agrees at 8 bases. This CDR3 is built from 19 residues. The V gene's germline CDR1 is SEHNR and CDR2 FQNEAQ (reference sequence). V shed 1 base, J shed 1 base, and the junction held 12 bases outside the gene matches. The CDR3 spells CASSLVLTGGTGSNQPQHF. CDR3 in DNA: TGTGCCAGCAGCTTAGTCCTCACAGGGGGGACGGGAAGCAATCAGCCCCAGCATTTT.

DNA for the CDR3: TGTGCCAGCAGCCAAACTTCCTACAATGAGCAGTTCTTC. It yields the protein CASSQTSYNEQFF. The chain has TRBV3-1 (or the pseudogene TRBV3-2) and TRBJ2-1, with D unclear. The CDR3 is 13 residues long. CDR1 is LGHDT and CDR2 is YNNKEL in the germline V gene (reference sequence). V lost 2 bases, J lost 1 base, and 3 bases lay in between.

CDR3 region: CASSSVTGTVYNEQFF. The CDR3 DNA reads TGTGCCAGCAGCTCCGTGACAGGTACGGTCTACAATGAGCAGTTCTTC. This chain uses TRBV13 with TRBJ2-1, with a tentative D call TRBD1 (6 bases). Germline lookup yields CDR1 PRHDT and CDR2 FYEKMQ (reference sequence). V lost 4 bases and J 3 bases, leaving 16 bases between the germline ends. CDR3 size: 16 residues.

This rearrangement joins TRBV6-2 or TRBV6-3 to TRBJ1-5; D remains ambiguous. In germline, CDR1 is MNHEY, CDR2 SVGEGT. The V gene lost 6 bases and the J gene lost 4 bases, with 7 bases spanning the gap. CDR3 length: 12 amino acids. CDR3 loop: CASSNGNQPQHF. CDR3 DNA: TGTGCCAGCAGCAACGGTAATCAGCCCCAGCATTTT.

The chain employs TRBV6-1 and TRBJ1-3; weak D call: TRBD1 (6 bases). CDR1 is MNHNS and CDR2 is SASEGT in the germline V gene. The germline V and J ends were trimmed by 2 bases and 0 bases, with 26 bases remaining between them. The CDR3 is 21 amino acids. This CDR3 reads CASSELWGQGIALGSGNTIYF. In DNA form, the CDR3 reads TGTGCCAGCAGTGAATTGTGGGGGCAGGGGATCGCCCTGGGCTCTGGAAACACCATATATTTT.

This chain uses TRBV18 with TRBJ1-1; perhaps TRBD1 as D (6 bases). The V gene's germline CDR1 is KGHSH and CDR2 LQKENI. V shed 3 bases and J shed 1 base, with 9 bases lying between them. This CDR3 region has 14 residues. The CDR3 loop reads CASSPMGQNTEAFF. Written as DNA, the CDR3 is TGTGCCAGCTCACCTATGGGACAGAACACTGAAGCTTTCTTT.

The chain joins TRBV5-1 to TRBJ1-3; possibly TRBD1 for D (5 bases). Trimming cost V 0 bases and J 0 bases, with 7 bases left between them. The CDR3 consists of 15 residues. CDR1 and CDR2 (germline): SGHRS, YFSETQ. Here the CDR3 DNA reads TGCGCCAGCAGCTTGGAGGGGTTCTCTGGAAACACCATATATTTT. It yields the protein CASSLEGFSGNTIYF.